The entry below gives a single T cell receptor (beta chain) sequence along with its context. Its antigen is unknown. CD45RO/CCR7/CD25/CD127/CD95/CD27 sorting isolated CD4+ naive, central memory, regulatory and stem cell-like memory cells. Germline assignment: CDR1 SGHAT and CDR2 FQNNGV. The CDR3 spans 14 residues. The ends were cut back, 5 bases at V and 5 bases at J, with 15 bases in the middle. This specimen comes from a study of beta chain features in type 1 diabetes. Findings of the study overall: A PCR bias possibly favoring shorter templates would apply equally to patients and controls.

Every bit of the isolated RNA underwent reverse transcription, so sequencing read expressed TCRB transcripts. TCRdb's copy holds only in-frame clones and misses some; the assay was immunoSEQ multiplex PCR. There are some 360,000 clones in the sample; around 19% occur only once, and around 0.044% lies in the top ten. Sequencing was done on a sample of naive CD4+ T cells from blood. The chain joins TRBV11-2 to TRBJ2-5, with TRBD2 as a possible D gene (5 bases). The sequence came from a woman between 18 and 29 years old in good health. CDR3 loop: CASSQRDLGETQYF. In nucleotides, the CDR3 is TGTGCCAGCAGCCAACGGGATCTAGGGGAGACCCAGTACTTC.